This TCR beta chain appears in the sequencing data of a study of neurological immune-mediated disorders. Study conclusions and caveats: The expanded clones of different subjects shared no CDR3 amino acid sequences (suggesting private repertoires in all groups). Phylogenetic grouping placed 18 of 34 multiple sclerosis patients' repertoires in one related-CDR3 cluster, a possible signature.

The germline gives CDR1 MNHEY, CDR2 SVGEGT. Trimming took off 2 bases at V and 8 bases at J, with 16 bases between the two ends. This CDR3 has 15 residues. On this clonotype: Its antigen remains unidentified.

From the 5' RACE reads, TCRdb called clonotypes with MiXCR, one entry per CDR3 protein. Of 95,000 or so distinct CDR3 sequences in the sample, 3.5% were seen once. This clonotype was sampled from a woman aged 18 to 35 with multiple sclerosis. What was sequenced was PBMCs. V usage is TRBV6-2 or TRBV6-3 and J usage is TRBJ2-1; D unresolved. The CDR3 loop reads CASSYGSSSYYEQFF. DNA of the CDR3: TGTGCCAGCAGTTACGGATCTAGTTCGTATTATGAGCAGTTCTTC.